The next 2 T cell receptor beta chains were all read from a single sample in a study of blood T cell repertoires in COVID-19. The table came from immunoSEQ multiplex PCR; TCRdb's copy has only in-frame clones and leaves some out. The repertoire holds 100,000 to 150,000 clones, with 80% to 95% as singletons. The sample taken for sequencing was peripheral blood. These receptors were obtained from a man in his fifties or sixties with COVID-19, enrolled during active disease.

The chain uses TRBV4-2 and TRBJ2-7; 8 bases align to TRBD2. Losses at the gene ends were 3 bases for V and 0 bases for J; bases not matched to a gene: 4. The CDR3 runs 15 residues. Germline V gene data show CDR1 as LGHNA and CDR2 as YNFKEQ. The CDR3, as DNA: TGTGCCAGCAGCCAGGCTAGCGGGCCCTCCTACGAGCAGTACTTC. This encodes CASSQASGPSYEQYF.

This clone has more than one count but fewer than ten. V and J are TRBV7-9 and TRBJ2-1, with 12 nucleotides matching TRBD2. The ends lost 5 bases at V and 8 bases at J; junction bases unmatched: 4. Germline assignment: CDR1 SEHNR and CDR2 FQNEAQ (reference sequence). The CDR3 runs 14 residues. The CDR3 region has the DNA TGTGCCAGCAGCCGACTAGCGGGAGTAGATGAGCAGTTCTTC. Protein product: CASSRLAGVDEQFF.